This T cell receptor beta chain is drawn from a study of early T cells in non-severe SARS-CoV-2 infection. Trimming cost V 4 bases and J 10 bases, with 8 bases left between them. Germline CDR1 SGHTA, CDR2 FQGNSA. The CDR3 is made up of 12 amino acids. TCRdb independently ran MiXCR on the 5' RACE reads; one entry per CDR3 protein. The table has under 30,000 distinct CDR3 sequences, 4.5% seen once; the top ten hold approximately 5.8%. The rearrangement links TRBV7-2 to TRBJ1-6; D gene ambiguous. Sample: whole blood. The sequence was obtained from an adult who was a healthcare worker with PCR-confirmed SARS-CoV-2 infection or an uninfected control (not recorded which). The CDR3 DNA reads as TGTGCCAGCAGCTCCCCTTTGTCACCCCTCCACTTT. It translates to CASSSPLSPLHF.